A few counts support the clone carrying this T cell receptor beta chain. The source of the sample is a study of control samples from healthy donors and cancer patients. Here immunoSEQ multiplex PCR was the method, and the copy in TCRdb shows in-frame clones only, minus some. This sample has tens of thousands of clones, with 84% found just once. The CDR3 sequence is 16 residues long. J gave up 5 bases and V 3 bases, and 9 bases lay outside the gene matches. Germline loops: CDR1 KGHSH, CDR2 LQKENI. This TCR was recovered from a man aged 60 to 69 with head and neck cancer. The J gene is TRBJ1-1, the V gene TRBV18, with TRBD1 matching 10 bases. Sample: PBMCs. The CDR3: CASSPTGTGAGTEAFF. The CDR3 nucleotides read TGTGCCAGCTCACCTACCGGGACAGGGGCGGGAACTGAAGCTTTCTTT.